Each of the 32 T cell receptor beta chains below was sequenced from the same sample in a study of CD8+CD57+ T cells in acquired aplastic anemia. The TCR beta profiling, which covered VDJ combination and CDR3 sequence, was carried out using genomic DNA as the template. TCRdb ran MiXCR on the reads and lists one entry per CDR3 protein. The sample has some 200,000 distinct CDR3 sequences, 34% seen once; the top ten hold roughly 1.1%. Input material: sorted CD4+, CD8+, or CD8+CD57+ T cells (not recorded which) from PBMCs. These receptors were taken from a human donor in good health, serving as a control.

The chain combines TRBV3-1 with TRBJ1-1, with D unresolved. This CDR3 has 14 amino acids. Trimming took 5 bases from V and 1 from J, leaving 11 bases between them. Germline V gives CDR1 LGHDT, CDR2 YNNKEL (reference sequence). The CDR3 coding sequence is TGTGCCAGCAGCGCCGTGGCGGGGAACACTGAAGCTTTCTTT. Its translation: CASSAVAGNTEAFF.

This clonotype was seen at least ten times. J is TRBJ2-1 and V is TRBV5-1; TRBD1 aligns across 9 bases. Germline assignment: CDR1 SGHRS and CDR2 YFSETQ. CDR3 length: 15 amino acids. V lost 0 bases and J lost 8; bases outside the gene matches: 6. The CDR3 DNA reads as TGCGCCAGCAGCTTGGCGGGACAGGGCAGGGATGAGCAGTTCTTC. This translates into CASSLAGQGRDEQFF.

This clonotype was recorded many times. At one end the junction does not follow the germline gene, possibly because of a read error. The V and J genes are TRBV5-1 and TRBJ1-6, with D perhaps TRBD1 (6 bases). The CDR3 length is 16 residues. Germline values: CDR1 SGHRS, CDR2 YFSETQ. In DNA form, the CDR3 reads TGCGCCAGCAGCCCGTGGGGGTCCAGGGGAGGTTCAACCCTCCACTTT. It encodes CASSPWGSRGGSTLHF.

The table lists this clonotype with many counts. The chain is built from TRBV2 and TRBJ2-4; D uncertain. From germline, CDR1 is SNHLY and CDR2 FYNNEI. There are 14 residues in the CDR3. Trimming took 7 bases from V and 1 from J, leaving 11 bases between them. The CDR3 loop is CASNPVVAKNIQYF. DNA of the CDR3: TGTGCCAGCAACCCAGTTGTGGCCAAAAACATTCAGTACTTC. Complete variable domain (other parts from reference TRBV2 and TRBJ2-4): EPEVTQTPSHQVTQMGQEVILRCVPISNHLYFYWYRQILGQKVEFLVSFYNNEISEKSEIFDDQFSVERPDGSNFTLKIRSTKLEDSAMYFCASNPVVAKNIQYFGAGTRLSVL.

This chain links TRBV5-1 with TRBJ2-3; possible D gene TRBD1, 6 bases. The CDR3 has 15 amino acids. The germline gives CDR1 SGHRS, CDR2 YFSETQ. The V gene lost 6 bases and the J gene lost 2 bases, with 16 bases spanning the gap. The DNA for the CDR3 is TGCGCCAGCACCAACCTCAGACAGGCCACAGATACGCAGTATTTT. This translates into CASTNLRQATDTQYF.

The CDR3 loop reads CASSLPAGPYGYTF. The CDR3 DNA reads as TGTGCCAGCAGTCTACCGGCAGGGCCCTATGGCTACACCTTC. The chain uses TRBV12-3 or TRBV12-4 and TRBJ1-2; D may be TRBD1 (5 bases). The CDR3 covers 14 residues. Trimming cost V 5 bases and J 4 bases, with 14 bases left between them.

The rearrangement uses TRBV29-1 and TRBJ2-5, with D perhaps given as TRBD1 or TRBD2 (6 bases each). This CDR3 contains 12 residues. V gave up 6 bases and J gave up 4 bases, with 12 bases separating them. From germline, CDR1 is SQVTM and CDR2 ANQGSEA. The chain's CDR3 is CSVIGGGETQYF. The CDR3, as DNA: TGCAGCGTGATTGGAGGGGGAGAGACCCAGTACTTC.

The genes are TRBV12-3 or TRBV12-4 and TRBJ2-7; TRBD2 matches 9 bases. This CDR3 is 14 amino acids long. The trim removed 5 bases at V and 3 bases at J, leaving 5 bases unmatched. The chain's CDR3 is CASSKTSGIYEQYF. CDR3 DNA: TGTGCCAGCAGTAAGACTAGCGGAATCTACGAGCAGTACTTC.

The V call is TRBV7-2, the J call TRBJ2-7; TRBD2 is a possible D gene (5 bases). The CDR3 sequence is 14 residues long. Germline-derived CDR1 and CDR2 are SGHTA and FQGNSA. V was shortened by 5 bases and J by 3 bases, with 14 bases between the two germline ends. The DNA for the CDR3 is TGTGCCAGCAGCCGCCGGGGTACTTTCTACGAGCAGTACTTC. Its protein product is CASSRRGTFYEQYF.

The rearrangement uses TRBV6-1 and TRBJ1-5; 9 nucleotides match TRBD1. The J segment lost 7 bases and the V segment lost 4 bases, leaving 8 bases of the junction unmatched. CDR3 length: 15 amino acids. Germline values: CDR1 MNHNS, CDR2 SASEGT. CDR3 in DNA: TGTGCCAGCAGTGGGACAGGGACAGGGAGCCAGCCCCAGCATTTT. It translates to CASSGTGTGSQPQHF.

At least ten counts were recorded for this clonotype. V and J are TRBV5-1 and TRBJ1-2; TRBD1 matches at 7 bases. CDR1 SGHRS and CDR2 YFSETQ come from the germline V gene. The ends lost 3 bases at V and 6 bases at J; junction bases unmatched: 8. The CDR3 loop spans 14 amino acids. CDR3 nucleotides: TGCGCCAGCAGCTCAACCGGGACAGAGCATGGCTACACCTTC. Amino acids: CASSSTGTEHGYTF. The full variable domain, rest sourced from reference TRBV5-1 and TRBJ1-2, is KAGVTQTPRYLIKTRGQQVTLSCSPISGHRSVSWYQQTPGQGLQFLFEYFSETQRNKGNFPGRFSGRQFSNSRSEMNVSTLELGDSALYLCASSSTGTEHGYTFGSGTRLTVV.

Many counts were recorded for this clonotype. The chain uses TRBV7-2 and TRBJ2-1, with 9 bases that match TRBD2. The germline V gene encodes CDR1 SGHTA and CDR2 FQGNSA. The CDR3 is made up of 12 amino acids. With 7 bases clipped from V and 7 bases from J, the junction kept 2 bases outside the gene matches. DNA for the CDR3: TGTGCCAGCAAAGCGGGGGGAAATGAGCAGTTCTTC. Translated: CASKAGGNEQFF.

The V and J genes are TRBV5-4 and TRBJ1-2; D unresolved. This CDR3 contains 20 residues. Germline lookup yields CDR1 SGHNT and CDR2 YYREEE (reference sequence). The V end lost 1 base, the J end lost 0 bases, and 25 bases lay between the germline ends. CDR3 loop: CASSLFSRHPDQVANYGYTF. CDR3 in DNA: TGTGCCAGCAGCTTGTTTTCGAGACATCCCGATCAAGTGGCTAACTATGGCTACACCTTC.

This clonotype was seen repeatedly, ten times or more. The CDR3 reads CASSITADTDTQYF. As DNA, the CDR3 is TGTGCCAGTAGTATTACCGCAGACACAGATACGCAGTATTTT. The rearrangement links TRBV19 to TRBJ2-3; D unclear. Per the germline V gene, CDR1 is LNHDA and CDR2 is SQIVND (reference sequence). The CDR3 has 14 amino acids. V was cut by 3 bases and J by 2 bases, with 9 bases left in between. The whole variable domain, remainder taken from reference TRBV19 and TRBJ2-3, is DGGITQSPKYLFRKEGQNVTLSCEQNLNHDAMYWYRQDPGQGLRLIYYSQIVNDFQKGDIAEGYSVSREKKESFPLTVTSAQKNPTAFYLCASSITADTDTQYFGPGTRLTVL.

This clonotype was detected ten times or more. The V call is TRBV14, the J call TRBJ1-2; D not certain. Germline V gene sequence: CDR1 SGHDN, CDR2 FVKESK. This CDR3 has 15 residues. Trimming stripped 0 bases from V and 5 bases from J, with 13 bases between. Here the CDR3 DNA reads TGTGCCAGCAGCCAAGATATACGGCGTGAATATGGCTACACCTTC. This gives the protein CASSQDIRREYGYTF. The full variable domain, in which reference TRBV14 and TRBJ1-2 provide the parts outside the CDR3, is EAGVTQFPSHSVIEKGQTVTLRCDPISGHDNLYWYRRVMGKEIKFLLHFVKESKQDESGMPNNRFLAERTGGTYSTLKVQPAELEDSGVYFCASSQDIRREYGYTFGSGTRLTVV.

This chain uses TRBV12-3 or TRBV12-4 with TRBJ2-5, with 8 bases identical to TRBD2. The CDR3 has 14 residues. The ends lost 6 bases at V and 3 bases at J; junction bases unmatched: 6. CDR3 sequence (DNA): TGTGCCAGCAGCCCGGGGGGGTCCAAAGAGACCCAGTACTTC. Its protein is CASSPGGSKETQYF.

This clonotype has at least ten counts. The chain carries TRBV2 and TRBJ2-7; D call uncertain. This CDR3 comprises 14 residues. Germline loops: CDR1 SNHLY, CDR2 FYNNEI. Trimming stripped 6 bases from V and 0 bases from J, with 12 bases between. The CDR3 loop is CASRGSESSYEQYF. CDR3 bases: TGTGCCAGCAGAGGTTCAGAGAGCTCCTACGAGCAGTACTTC.

A note on this clonotype: A much larger clone sits a single nucleotide away, making a read error possible. The V call is TRBV7-9, the J call TRBJ1-3; no definite D call. The germline gives CDR1 SEHNR, CDR2 FQNEAQ (reference sequence). This CDR3 has 15 amino acids. CDR3 sequence (DNA): TGTGCCAACAGCTTAGTGTCAAAAGCTGGAAACACCATATATTTT. Amino acid sequence: CANSLVSKAGNTIYF.

This clonotype was picked up a small number of times. The J gene is TRBJ2-1, the V gene TRBV20-1; 8 nucleotides agree with TRBD1. The germline V gene has CDR1 DFQATT and CDR2 SNEGSKA (reference sequence). The CDR3 has 12 residues. Germline trimming cut 6 bases from V and 5 bases from J; bases unmatched to any gene: 3. CDR3 in DNA: TGCAGTGCAGGACAGGGCGACAATGAGCAGTTCTTC. Translation gives CSAGQGDNEQFF.

This clonotype was seen a few times. As DNA, the CDR3 is TGTGCCAGCAGCCCGCCGTATATCGGGGGGGGTTACAATGAGCAGTTCTTC. Amino acids: CASSPPYIGGGYNEQFF. The gene calls are TRBV3-1 and TRBJ2-1, with 8 bases matching TRBD2. V dropped 4 bases and J dropped 4; count of bases not matched to a gene: 12. The CDR3 extends over 17 amino acids. From germline, CDR1 is LGHDT and CDR2 YNNKEL (reference sequence).

Note on this clonotype: This could be a read error, since a much larger clone is one nucleotide away. The genes are TRBV15 and TRBJ1-4; the D gene is possibly TRBD1 (5 bases). The CDR3 spans 16 residues. CDR1 and CDR2 (germline): LNHNV, YYDKDF (reference sequence). The DNA of the CDR3 is TGTGCCACCAGCAGAGATCGCCAGGGTGGGAGTGAAAAACTGCTTTTT. Its translation is CATSRDRQGGSEKLLF.

This chain uses TRBV5-6 with TRBJ2-7; 7 positions match TRBD1. CDR1 SGHDT and CDR2 YYEEEE come from the germline V gene. The V gene end was trimmed by 4 bases and the J gene end by 3 bases; junction bases not matched to a gene: 7. The CDR3 is 14 residues long. The CDR3 loop is CASSQRQGYYEQYF. As DNA, the CDR3 is TGTGCCAGCAGCCAGAGACAGGGCTACTACGAGCAGTACTTC.

The chain uses TRBV5-1 and TRBJ2-3, with 10 bases lining up with TRBD2. The CDR3 sequence is 16 residues long. V lost 0 bases and J lost 5; bases outside the gene matches: 6. In germline, CDR1 is SGHRS, CDR2 YFSETQ. The CDR3 nucleotides read TGCGCCAGCAGCTTGGGGCCTAGCGGGAGTAGAGATACGCAGTATTTT. This codes for CASSLGPSGSRDTQYF.

This clonotype was seen at least ten times. The V gene is TRBV5-5, the J gene TRBJ1-1; no clear D. Trimming cost V 1 base and J 1 base, with 11 bases left between them. Germline V gene sequence: CDR1 SGHKS, CDR2 YYEKEE (reference sequence). The CDR3 has 15 residues. CDR3 in DNA: TGTGCCAGCAGCTTGTCCGGGAGATCGAACACTGAAGCTTTCTTT. Protein sequence: CASSLSGRSNTEAFF.

This clonotype was counted ten times or more. The chain recombines TRBV10-1 with TRBJ1-5, with unresolved D. The germline gives CDR1 WNHNN, CDR2 SYGVQD (reference sequence). V shed 4 bases and J shed 5 bases, with 6 bases lying between them. There are 12 residues in the CDR3. In DNA form, the CDR3 reads TGCGCCAGCAGTGCGGGCTATCAGCCCCAGCATTTT. Translated: CASSAGYQPQHF.

This clonotype showed up many times. CDR3 in amino acids: CASSGRTSGDADTQYF. The CDR3 DNA reads TGTGCCAGCAGCGGAAGGACTAGCGGGGACGCAGATACGCAGTATTTT. J is TRBJ2-3 and V is TRBV9; 12 bases are a match to TRBD2. From germline, CDR1 is SGDLS and CDR2 YYNGEE. With 3 bases clipped from V and 4 bases from J, the junction kept 6 bases outside the gene matches. The CDR3 loop spans 16 amino acids.

The chain links TRBV30 to TRBJ1-6, with 7 bases lining up with TRBD1. Germline V gene lookup returns CDR1 GTSNPN and CDR2 SVGIG (reference sequence). This CDR3 has 15 amino acids. Losses at the gene ends were 2 bases for V and 9 bases for J; bases not matched to a gene: 10. The CDR3 region has the DNA TGTGCCTGGAGTCGTCCCGGGACAGTAAGTTCACCCCTCCACTTT. This gives the protein CAWSRPGTVSSPLHF.

The chain has TRBV5-4 and TRBJ1-2; weak D call: TRBD1 (6 bases). This CDR3 is 12 amino acids long. V was shortened by 8 bases and J by 3 bases, with 11 bases between the two germline ends. In germline, CDR1 is SGHNT, CDR2 YYREEE (reference sequence). CDR3 nucleotide sequence: TGTGCCAGTAACAGGGACGACTATGGCTACACCTTC. Protein product: CASNRDDYGYTF.

The V and J genes are TRBV2 and TRBJ2-5, with D possibly TRBD2 on 5 matching bases. CDR3 length equals 11 residues. Germline CDR1 is SNHLY and CDR2 is FYNNEI. Trimming cost V 4 bases and J 7 bases, with 7 bases left between them. This CDR3 is CASSGAGTQYF. CDR3 nucleotide sequence: TGTGCCAGCAGTGGGGCGGGGACCCAGTACTTC.

This clonotype was counted many times. The chain joins TRBV3-1 to TRBJ1-2; TRBD1 matches 9 bases. Germline loops: CDR1 LGHDT, CDR2 YNNKEL (reference sequence). The CDR3 has 14 amino acids. V was pared by 4 bases and J by 1 base, with 1 base of the junction left unmatched. The CDR3 here is CASSRTGDNYGYTF. CDR3 sequence (DNA): TGTGCCAGCAGCCGGACAGGGGATAACTATGGCTACACCTTC.

This clonotype appeared a few times. This may arise from a read error, as a much more abundant clone is one base away. The chain joins TRBV20-1 to TRBJ1-2; unclear D gene. Germline V gene sequence: CDR1 DFQATT, CDR2 SNEGSKA (reference sequence). V lost 0 bases and J lost 6, with 14 bases in between. The CDR3 has 14 residues. CDR3 sequence (DNA): TGCAGTGCTAGAGACAATCATGGGTGGAATGGCTACACCTTC. Translated, it gives CSARDNHGWNGYTF.

This clonotype was recorded many times. This chain connects TRBV5-1 to TRBJ1-1, with D perhaps matching TRBD1 (5 bases). The CDR3 spans 13 residues. Germline-derived CDR1 and CDR2 are SGHRS and YFSETQ. V lost 3 bases, J lost 0 bases, and 6 bases lay in between. The chain's CDR3 is CASSWGLNTEAFF. CDR3 nucleotide sequence: TGCGCCAGCAGCTGGGGGTTGAACACTGAAGCTTTCTTT.